This T cell receptor (beta chain) emerged from a study of shared clonotypes between healthy human individuals. Overall study context: Each donor had three CD4 naive, three CD4 memory, two CD8 naive and one CD8 memory plate.

Broader study findings: It was expected that sequencing depth would affect clonotype sharing among donors.

Sorted-subset replicate PCRs used roughly 210 ng of genomic DNA. This amount corresponded to 30,000 to 35,000 T cell genomes. Assay: immunoSEQ multiplex PCR; the TCRdb copy retains only in-frame clones and omits some. The sample shows nearly 1,000,000 clones, 70% to 85% of them seen only once. A note on this clone: Its antigen is not known.

This receptor was taken from a man aged 18 to 30 in good health. Material for sequencing was memory CD4+ T cells sorted from blood. Subset meaning: CD45RA-negative fraction.

The CDR3 loop is CASTSGVNQPQHF. The CDR3 bases are TGTGCCAGCACTTCGGGGGTCAATCAGCCCCAGCATTTT. The chain combines TRBV28 with TRBJ1-5; a weak D match, TRBD1 (5 bases). The CDR3 is 13 amino acids. Germline values: CDR1 MDHEN, CDR2 SYDVKM. V was clipped by 7 bases and J by 3 bases, with 10 bases between them.